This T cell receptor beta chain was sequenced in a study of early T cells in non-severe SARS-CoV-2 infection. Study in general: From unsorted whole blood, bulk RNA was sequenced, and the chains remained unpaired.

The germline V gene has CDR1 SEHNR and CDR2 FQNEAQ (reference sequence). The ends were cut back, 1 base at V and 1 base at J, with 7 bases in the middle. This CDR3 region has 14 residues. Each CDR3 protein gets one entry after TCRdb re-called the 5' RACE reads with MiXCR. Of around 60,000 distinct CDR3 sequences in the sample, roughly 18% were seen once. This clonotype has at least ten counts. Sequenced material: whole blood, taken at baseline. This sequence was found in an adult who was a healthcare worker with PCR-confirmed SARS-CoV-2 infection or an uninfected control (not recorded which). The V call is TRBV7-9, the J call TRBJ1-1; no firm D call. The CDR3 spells CASSLGGPNTEAFF. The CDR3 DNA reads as TGTGCCAGCAGCTTAGGAGGACCGAACACTGAAGCTTTCTTT.